A single TCR beta chain is shown here with its context. Antigen unknown. When replicate PCRs were run on sorted subsets, they used 200 to 250 ng DNA, some 33,000 T cell genomes. The assay was immunoSEQ multiplex PCR, and TCRdb's table has in-frame clones only and misses some. This table has some 1.5 million clones, 96% appearing once. The germline gives CDR1 LNHDA, CDR2 SQIVND (reference sequence). CDR3 length equals 14 residues. Trimming removed 2 bases at V and 4 bases at J, with 11 bases between. The record originates from a study of shared clonotypes between healthy human individuals. Study outcomes and limitations: Roughly 5% of naive CD4 clonotypes were common to several donors. On the whole, naive subsets had larger estimated richness than memory subsets had.

The chain carries TRBV19 and TRBJ1-1; TRBD1 might be the D (6 bases). The TCR was taken from a man aged 30 to 39 in good health. Source material: naive CD4+ T cells sorted from blood. The subset: CD45RA+ positively selected. The CDR3 region is CASSIKRGGTEAFF. The DNA for the CDR3 is TGTGCCAGTAGTATAAAGAGAGGGGGCACTGAAGCTTTCTTT.